The 10 T cell receptor beta chains listed next were all sequenced from one sample in a study of cytomegalovirus exposure and HLA in healthy donors. The PCR contained 60 Vbeta and 13 Jbeta primers. TCRdb keeps only in-frame clones here, not all; method: immunoSEQ multiplex PCR. The sample lists some 170,000 clones, 75% to 80% occurring once. The sample comprised PBMCs. Every receptor here comes from a man aged 40-50 years in good health and CMV-seropositive.

The chain employs TRBV6-5 and TRBJ1-2, with D uncertain. V was shortened by 6 bases and J by 1 base, with 12 bases between the two germline ends. Per germline, CDR1 MNHEY and CDR2 SVGAGI. This CDR3 is 14 amino acids long. Here the CDR3 reads CASSPREGNYGYTF. The CDR3, as DNA: TGTGCCAGCAGCCCACGGGAGGGTAACTATGGCTACACCTTC.

The rearrangement uses TRBV7-7 and TRBJ1-1; D is unresolved. This CDR3 is 13 amino acids long. In germline, CDR1 is SSHAT, CDR2 FNYEAQ (reference sequence). V dropped 3 bases and J dropped 2 bases, with 7 bases sitting between them. The CDR3 protein is CASSLARNTEAFF. The CDR3 region has the DNA TGTGCCAGCAGCTTGGCCAGAAACACTGAAGCTTTCTTT.

Worth noting for this clone: The junction does not match germline at one end; this may be a read error. The V and J genes are TRBV15 and TRBJ2-6, with D possibly matching TRBD1 (5 bases). The germline V gene encodes CDR1 LNHNV and CDR2 YYDKDF (reference sequence). The CDR3 totals 18 residues. The CDR3 DNA reads as TGTGCCACCAGCACCCAGACGGAAACCAACTCTGGGGCCAACGGCCTGACTTTC. It encodes CATSTQTETNSGANGLTF.

This clone appeared a few times. The genes are TRBV6-1 and TRBJ2-1; maybe TRBD2 (5 bases). CDR1 MNHNS and CDR2 SASEGT come from the germline V gene. The ends were cut back, 4 bases at V and 8 bases at J, with 18 bases in the middle. There are 15 residues in the CDR3. The CDR3 is CASSGGSYYVDEQFF. DNA of the CDR3: TGTGCCAGCAGTGGAGGGAGCTACTACGTGGATGAGCAGTTCTTC.

This sequence joins TRBV11-2 and TRBJ1-1; TRBD1 agrees at 7 bases. The CDR3 has 14 residues. Unmatched junction bases numbered 2, after V lost 0 bases and J lost 4 bases. CDR1 is SGHAT, CDR2 FQNNGV, per germline. The CDR3 sequence: CASSLEGQSTEAFF. Here the CDR3 DNA reads TGTGCCAGCAGCTTAGAGGGACAGAGCACTGAAGCTTTCTTT.

The chain combines TRBV28 with TRBJ2-1, with TRBD2 identical over 9 bases. Trimming cost V 5 bases and J 0 bases; bases outside gene matches: 5. Germline loops: CDR1 MDHEN, CDR2 SYDVKM. CDR3 length: 16 amino acids. In nucleotides, the CDR3 is TGTGCCAGCAGTGGGTATAGCGGGAGCTCCTACAATGAGCAGTTCTTC. Translating gives CASSGYSGSSYNEQFF.

This chain joins TRBV5-1 and TRBJ1-5; D possibly corresponds to TRBD1 (6 bases). In germline, CDR1 is SGHRS, CDR2 YFSETQ. The CDR3 is 13 residues long. Between the trimmed V and J ends, which lost 7 bases and 4 bases, there was a span of 12 bases. CDR3: CASGDTGNQPQHF. The CDR3 coding sequence is TGCGCCAGCGGGGACACGGGAAATCAGCCCCAGCATTTT.

This sequence joins TRBV6-1 and TRBJ2-3; 8 positions match TRBD2. Germline trimming cut 2 bases from V and 3 bases from J; bases unmatched to any gene: 4. Germline V gives CDR1 MNHNS, CDR2 SASEGT. This CDR3 is built from 15 residues. The CDR3 spells CASSEQAGVTDTQYF. CDR3 nucleotide sequence: TGTGCCAGCAGTGAACAAGCGGGAGTGACAGATACGCAGTATTTT.

This sequence joins TRBV11-2 and TRBJ1-1; TRBD1 matches at 8 bases. This CDR3 has 14 residues. The V gene end was trimmed by 4 bases and the J gene end by 4 bases; junction bases not matched to a gene: 5. Germline CDR1 reads SGHAT; CDR2 reads FQNNGV. This chain's CDR3 is CASSSGQGGTEAFF. The DNA of the CDR3 is TGTGCCAGCAGCTCAGGACAGGGTGGCACTGAAGCTTTCTTT.

J is TRBJ2-5 and V is TRBV9; possible D gene TRBD2, 7 bases. Trimming took off 0 bases at V and 4 bases at J, with 19 bases between the two ends. Germline CDR1 and CDR2: SGDLS and YYNGEE. The CDR3 has 17 amino acids. In DNA, the CDR3 is TGTGCCAGCAGCGTAGGAGAGCGAGGGGGGGGAGGAGAGACCCAGTACTTC. Translation: CASSVGERGGGGETQYF.